The present T cell receptor beta chain was sequenced within a study of blood T cell repertoires in COVID-19. On the study more broadly: From the United States, Italy and Spain came samples of acute and convalescent COVID-19.

After removal of 5 bases from V and 3 bases from J, the junction contained 10 bases not matched to a gene. Germline V gene sequence: CDR1 SGHRS, CDR2 YFSETQ. The CDR3 spans 15 residues. Profiled with immunoSEQ multiplex PCR; TCRdb holds only in-frame clones, not every one. The table shows about 140,000 clones, with about 70% occurring only once. This TCR was recovered from a man older than 75 with acute or convalescent COVID-19. The genes are TRBV5-1 and TRBJ2-7; 8 bases agree with TRBD2. The sequencing input was peripheral blood. This chain's CDR3 is CASSMEAGGFYEQYF. CDR3 in DNA: TGCGCCAGCAGTATGGAGGCGGGGGGCTTCTACGAGCAGTACTTC.